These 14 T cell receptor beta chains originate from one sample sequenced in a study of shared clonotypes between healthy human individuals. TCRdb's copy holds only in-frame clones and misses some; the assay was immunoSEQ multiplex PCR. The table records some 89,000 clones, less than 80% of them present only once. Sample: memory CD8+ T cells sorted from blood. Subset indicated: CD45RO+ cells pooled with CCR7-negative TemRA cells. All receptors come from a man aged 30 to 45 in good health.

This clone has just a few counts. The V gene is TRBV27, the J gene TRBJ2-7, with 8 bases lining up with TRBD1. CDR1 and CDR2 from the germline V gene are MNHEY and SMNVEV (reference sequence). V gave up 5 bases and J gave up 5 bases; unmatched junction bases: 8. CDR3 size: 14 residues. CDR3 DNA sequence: TGTGCCAGCAGTATGCAATGGACAGGGAACGAGCAGTACTTC. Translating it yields CASSMQWTGNEQYF.

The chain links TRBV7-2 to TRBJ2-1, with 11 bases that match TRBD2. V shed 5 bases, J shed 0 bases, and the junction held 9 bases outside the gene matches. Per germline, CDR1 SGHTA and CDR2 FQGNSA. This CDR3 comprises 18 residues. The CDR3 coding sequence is TGTGCCAGCAGCCGAAAAGTAGCGGGAGGGAGCTCCTACAATGAGCAGTTCTTC. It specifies CASSRKVAGGSSYNEQFF. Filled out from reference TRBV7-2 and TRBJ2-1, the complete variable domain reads GAGVSQSPSNKVTEKGKDVELRCDPISGHTALYWYRQSLGQGLEFLIYFQGNSAPDKSGLPSDRFSAERTGGSVSTLTIQRTQQEDSAVYLCASSRKVAGGSSYNEQFFGPGTRLTVL.

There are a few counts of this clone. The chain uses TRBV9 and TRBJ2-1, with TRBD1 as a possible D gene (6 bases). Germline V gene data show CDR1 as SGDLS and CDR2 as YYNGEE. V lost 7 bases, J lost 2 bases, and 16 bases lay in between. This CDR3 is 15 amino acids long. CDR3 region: CASPQGGPTYNEQFF. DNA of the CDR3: TGTGCCAGCCCCCAAGGGGGACCAACCTACAATGAGCAGTTCTTC.

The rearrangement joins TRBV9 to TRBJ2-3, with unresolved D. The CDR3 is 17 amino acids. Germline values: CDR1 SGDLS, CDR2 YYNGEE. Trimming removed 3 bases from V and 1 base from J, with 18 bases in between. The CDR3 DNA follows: TGTGCCAGCAGCGGTAACCAGAAGGCGCCCCGCACAGATACGCAGTATTTT. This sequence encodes CASSGNQKAPRTDTQYF.

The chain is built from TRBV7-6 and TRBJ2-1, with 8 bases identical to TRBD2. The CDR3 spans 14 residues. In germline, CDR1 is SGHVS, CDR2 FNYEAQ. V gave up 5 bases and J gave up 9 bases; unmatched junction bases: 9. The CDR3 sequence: CASSPFELAGEQFF. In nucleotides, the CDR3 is TGTGCCAGCAGCCCCTTTGAGCTAGCGGGTGAGCAGTTCTTC.

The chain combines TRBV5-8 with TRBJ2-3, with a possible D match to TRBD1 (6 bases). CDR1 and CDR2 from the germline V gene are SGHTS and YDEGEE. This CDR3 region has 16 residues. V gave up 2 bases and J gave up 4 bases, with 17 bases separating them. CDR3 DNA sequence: TGTGCCAGCAGCTTTGGGACAACAACGCGGGCAGATACGCAGTATTTT. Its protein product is CASSFGTTTRADTQYF. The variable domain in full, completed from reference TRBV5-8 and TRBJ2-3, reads EAGVTQSPTHLIKTRGQQATLRCSPISGHTSVYWYQQALGLGLQFLLWYDEGEERNRGNFPPRFSGRQFPNYSSELNVNALELEDSALYLCASSFGTTTRADTQYFGPGTRLTVL.

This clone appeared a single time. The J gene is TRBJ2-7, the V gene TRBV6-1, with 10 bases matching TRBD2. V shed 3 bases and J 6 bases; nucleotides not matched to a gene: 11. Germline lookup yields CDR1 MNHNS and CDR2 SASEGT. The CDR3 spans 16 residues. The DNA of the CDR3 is TGTGCCAGCAGTGACAGACCGGGACTAGCGCGGCTCGAGCAGTACTTC. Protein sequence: CASSDRPGLARLEQYF.

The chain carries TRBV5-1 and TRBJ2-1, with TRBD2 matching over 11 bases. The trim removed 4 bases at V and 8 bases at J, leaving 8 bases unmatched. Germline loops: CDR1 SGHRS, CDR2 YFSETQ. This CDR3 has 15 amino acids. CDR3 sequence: CASSRGGLADHEQFF. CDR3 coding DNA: TGCGCCAGCAGCCGGGGGGGACTAGCGGACCATGAGCAGTTCTTC.

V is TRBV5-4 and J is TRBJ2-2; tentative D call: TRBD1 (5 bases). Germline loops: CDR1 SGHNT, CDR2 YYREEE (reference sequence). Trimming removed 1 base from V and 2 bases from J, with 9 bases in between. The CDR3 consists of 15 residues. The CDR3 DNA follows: TGTGCCAGCAGCTTGAAAGGGGCCAACACCGGGGAGCTGTTTTTT. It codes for CASSLKGANTGELFF.

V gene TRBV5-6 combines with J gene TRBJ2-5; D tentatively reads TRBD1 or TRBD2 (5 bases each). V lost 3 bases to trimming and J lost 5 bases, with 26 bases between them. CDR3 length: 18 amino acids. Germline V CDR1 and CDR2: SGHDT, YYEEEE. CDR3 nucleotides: TGTGCCAGCAGCTCACGGGATATATGGGGCGGGCTCAAGGAGACCCAGTACTTC. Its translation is CASSSRDIWGGLKETQYF.

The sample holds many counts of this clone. CDR3 region: CASSYEKEDEQYF. CDR3 sequence (DNA): TGTGCCAGCAGTTATGAAAAAGAGGACGAGCAGTACTTC. The rearrangement joins TRBV6-6 to TRBJ2-7; D is undetermined. The V gene's germline CDR1 is MNHNY and CDR2 SVGAGI (reference sequence). The germline V and J ends were trimmed by 3 bases and 5 bases, with 11 bases remaining between them. The CDR3 runs to 13 residues.

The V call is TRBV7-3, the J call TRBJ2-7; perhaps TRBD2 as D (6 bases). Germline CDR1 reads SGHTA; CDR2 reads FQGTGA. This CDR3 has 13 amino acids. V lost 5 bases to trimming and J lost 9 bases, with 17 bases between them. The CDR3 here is CASSQNGEAGQYF. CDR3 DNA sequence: TGTGCCAGCAGCCAGAACGGGGAGGCAGGGCAGTACTTC.

The CDR3 loop is CASSSLELADSYEQYF. CDR3 DNA sequence: TGTGCCAGCAGCTCCCTAGAGCTAGCGGACTCCTACGAGCAGTACTTC. The V call is TRBV11-2, the J call TRBJ2-7, with 7 bases aligning to TRBD2. The CDR3 runs 16 residues. CDR1 is SGHAT and CDR2 is FQNNGV in the germline V gene. The ends lost 4 bases at V and 0 bases at J; junction bases unmatched: 9.

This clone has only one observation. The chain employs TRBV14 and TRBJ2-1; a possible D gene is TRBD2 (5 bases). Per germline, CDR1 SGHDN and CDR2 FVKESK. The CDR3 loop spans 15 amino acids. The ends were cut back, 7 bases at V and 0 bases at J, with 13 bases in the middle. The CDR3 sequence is CASKLDSSSYNEQFF. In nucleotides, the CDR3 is TGTGCCAGCAAGTTGGACTCCAGCTCCTACAATGAGCAGTTCTTC.